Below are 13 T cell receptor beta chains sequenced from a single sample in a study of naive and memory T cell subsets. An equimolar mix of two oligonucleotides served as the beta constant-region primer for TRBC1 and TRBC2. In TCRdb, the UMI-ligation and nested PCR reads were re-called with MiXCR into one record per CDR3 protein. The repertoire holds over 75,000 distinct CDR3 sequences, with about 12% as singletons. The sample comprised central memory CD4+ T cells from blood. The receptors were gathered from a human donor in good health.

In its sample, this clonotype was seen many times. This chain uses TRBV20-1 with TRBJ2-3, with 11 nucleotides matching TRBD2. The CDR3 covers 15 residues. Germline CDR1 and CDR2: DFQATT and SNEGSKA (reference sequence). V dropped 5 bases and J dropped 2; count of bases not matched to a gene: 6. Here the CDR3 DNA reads TGCAGTGCTCTACTAGCGGGGGCGGTCACAGATACGCAGTATTTT. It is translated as CSALLAGAVTDTQYF.

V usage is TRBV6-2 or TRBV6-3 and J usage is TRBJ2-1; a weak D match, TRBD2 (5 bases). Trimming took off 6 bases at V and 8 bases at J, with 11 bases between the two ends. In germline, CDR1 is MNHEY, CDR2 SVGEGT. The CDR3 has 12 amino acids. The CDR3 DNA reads TGTGCCAGCAGCCACCAGAGGGATGAGCAGTTCTTC. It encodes CASSHQRDEQFF.

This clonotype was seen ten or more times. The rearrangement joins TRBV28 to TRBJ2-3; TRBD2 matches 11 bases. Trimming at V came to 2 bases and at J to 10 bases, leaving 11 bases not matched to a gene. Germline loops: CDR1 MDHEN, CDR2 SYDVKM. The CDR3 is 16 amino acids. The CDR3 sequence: CASSLRLTGLAGPQYF. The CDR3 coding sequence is TGTGCCAGCAGTTTACGCCTAACTGGACTAGCGGGTCCGCAGTATTTT.

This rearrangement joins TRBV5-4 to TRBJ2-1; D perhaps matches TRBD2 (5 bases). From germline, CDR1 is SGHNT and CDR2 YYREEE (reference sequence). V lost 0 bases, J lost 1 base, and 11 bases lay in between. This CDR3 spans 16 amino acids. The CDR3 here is CASSLEGTGSYNEQFF. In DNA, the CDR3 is TGTGCCAGCAGCTTGGAAGGCACGGGGTCCTACAATGAGCAGTTCTTC.

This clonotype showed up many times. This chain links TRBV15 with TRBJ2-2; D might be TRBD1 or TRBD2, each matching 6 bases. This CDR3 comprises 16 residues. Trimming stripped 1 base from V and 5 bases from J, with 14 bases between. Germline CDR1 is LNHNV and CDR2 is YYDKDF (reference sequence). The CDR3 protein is CATSRVGGIRTGELFF. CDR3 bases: TGTGCCACCAGCAGAGTGGGGGGCATTAGGACCGGGGAGCTGTTTTTT.

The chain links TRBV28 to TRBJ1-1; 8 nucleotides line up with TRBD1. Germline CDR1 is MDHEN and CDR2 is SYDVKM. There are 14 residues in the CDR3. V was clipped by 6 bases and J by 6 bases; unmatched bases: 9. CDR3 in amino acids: CASRLLGQGAEAFF. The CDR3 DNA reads TGTGCCAGCAGACTCCTCGGACAGGGCGCTGAAGCTTTCTTT.

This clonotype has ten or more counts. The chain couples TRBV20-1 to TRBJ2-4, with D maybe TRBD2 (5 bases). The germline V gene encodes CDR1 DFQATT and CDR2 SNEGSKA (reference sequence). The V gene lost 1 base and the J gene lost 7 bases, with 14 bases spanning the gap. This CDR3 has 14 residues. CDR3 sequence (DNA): TGCAGTGCTAGAGTCCCGTCACCGGGGAACATTCAGTACTTC. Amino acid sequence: CSARVPSPGNIQYF.

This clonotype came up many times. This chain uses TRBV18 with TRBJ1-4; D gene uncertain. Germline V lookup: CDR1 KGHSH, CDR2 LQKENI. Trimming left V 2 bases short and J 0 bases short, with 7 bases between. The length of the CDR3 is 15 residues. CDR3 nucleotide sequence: TGTGCCAGCTCACCAGTCGCAGCAACTAATGAAAAACTGTTTTTT. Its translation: CASSPVAATNEKLFF. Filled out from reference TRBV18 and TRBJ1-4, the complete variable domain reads NAGVMQNPRHLVRRRGQEARLRCSPMKGHSHVYWYRQLPEEGLKFMVYLQKENIIDESGMPKERFSAEFPKEGPSILRIQQVVRGDSAAYFCASSPVAATNEKLFFGSGTQLSVL.

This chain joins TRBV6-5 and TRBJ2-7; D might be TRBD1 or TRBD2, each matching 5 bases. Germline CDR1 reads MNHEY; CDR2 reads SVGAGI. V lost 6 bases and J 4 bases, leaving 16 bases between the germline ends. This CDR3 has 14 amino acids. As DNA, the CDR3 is TGTGCCAGCAGCGCCCGTGAGGGGCTATACGAGCAGTACTTC. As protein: CASSAREGLYEQYF.

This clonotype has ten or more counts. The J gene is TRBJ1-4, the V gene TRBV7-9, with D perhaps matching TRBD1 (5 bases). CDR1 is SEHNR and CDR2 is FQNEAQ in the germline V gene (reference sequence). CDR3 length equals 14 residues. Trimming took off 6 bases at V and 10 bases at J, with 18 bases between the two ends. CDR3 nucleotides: TGTGCCAGCAGAGGGGCCCGGGCTGCGGGAAAACTGTTTTTT. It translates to CASRGARAAGKLFF.

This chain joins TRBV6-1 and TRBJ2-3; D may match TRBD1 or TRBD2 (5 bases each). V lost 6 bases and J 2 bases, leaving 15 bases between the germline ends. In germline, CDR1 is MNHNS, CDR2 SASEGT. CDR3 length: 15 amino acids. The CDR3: CASSPGTTHTDTQYF. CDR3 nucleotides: TGTGCCAGCAGCCCCGGGACCACCCACACAGATACGCAGTATTTT.

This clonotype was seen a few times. The CDR3 loop is CASMLANEQFF. The CDR3 coding sequence is TGTGCCAGCATGCTAGCCAATGAGCAGTTCTTC. V usage is TRBV2 and J usage is TRBJ2-1; D might be TRBD2 (5 bases). Germline values: CDR1 SNHLY, CDR2 FYNNEI. The V end lost 7 bases, the J end lost 6 bases, and 7 bases lay between the germline ends. This CDR3 is built from 11 residues.

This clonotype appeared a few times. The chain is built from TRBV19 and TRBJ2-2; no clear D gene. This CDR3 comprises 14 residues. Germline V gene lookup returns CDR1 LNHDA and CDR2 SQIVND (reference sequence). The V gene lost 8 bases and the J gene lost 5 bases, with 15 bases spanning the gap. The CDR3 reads CASSPGWRTGELFF. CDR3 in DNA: TGTGCCAGTTCCCCCGGCTGGAGAACCGGGGAGCTGTTTTTT.